Listed below are T cell receptor beta chains from one sample, sequenced in a study of technical replicates of blood from several donors. Assay: immunoSEQ multiplex PCR; the TCRdb copy retains only in-frame clones and omits some. In the table there are roughly 62,000 clones, roughly 91% of which are singletons. The sequenced material came from PBMCs. These receptors originate from a human donor in good health. Some clones in this sample may be carry-over from other donors' samples. Both conserved end residues are part of each CDR3. A D gene is named only where the DNA matches it firmly.

V gene: TRBV4-3
D gene: NA
J gene: TRBJ2-7
CDR3 protein: CASSQGVGALGEQYF
CDR3 DNA: TGCGCCAGCAGCCAAGGGGTGGGGGCGCTAGGCGAGCAGTACTTC

V gene: TRBV7-9
D gene: TRBD1
J gene: TRBJ1-3
CDR3 protein: CASSASLGQGPGNTIYF
CDR3 DNA: TGTGCCAGCAGCGCCTCACTGGGACAGGGCCCTGGAAACACCATATATTTT

V gene: TRBV21-1
D gene: NA
J gene: TRBJ2-7
CDR3 protein: CASSKGVSRGLLSYEQYF
CDR3 DNA: TGTGCCAGCAGCAAAGGGGTCAGTAGGGGACTCCTATCCTACGAGCAGTACTTC

V gene: TRBV5-4
D gene: TRBD2
J gene: TRBJ2-7
CDR3 protein: CASSILPRERDEQYF
CDR3 DNA: TGTGCCAGCAGCATCCTTCCGCGGGAGAGGGACGAGCAGTACTTC

V gene: TRBV7-8
D gene: NA
J gene: TRBJ2-3
CDR3 protein: CASSLTGISPVDTQYF
CDR3 DNA: TGTGCCAGCAGCTTAACGGGGATCTCCCCCGTAGATACGCAGTATTTT

V gene: TRBV13
D gene: NA
J gene: TRBJ2-1
CDR3 protein: CASSKRQGAAWDLRGVPSYNEQFF
CDR3 DNA: TGTGCCAGCAGCAAGAGGCAGGGGGCGGCTTGGGACCTACGGGGGGTCCCATCCTACAATGAGCAGTTCTTC

V gene: TRBV6-1
D gene: NA
J gene: TRBJ2-4
CDR3 protein: CASSEDRAAAKNIQYF
CDR3 DNA: TGTGCCAGCAGTGAAGACAGGGCCGCCGCCAAAAACATTCAGTACTTC

V gene: TRBV11-2
D gene: NA
J gene: TRBJ1-2
CDR3 protein: CASSLSNSNYGYTF
CDR3 DNA: TGTGCCAGCAGCTTATCCAACAGCAACTATGGCTACACCTTC

V gene: TRBV4-1
D gene: NA
J gene: TRBJ1-5
CDR3 protein: CASSQPGLVGQPQHF
CDR3 DNA: TGCGCCAGCAGCCAGCCGGGACTTGTAGGTCAGCCCCAGCATTTT

V gene: TRBV10-3
D gene: NA
J gene: TRBJ1-5
CDR3 protein: CAISDGGDQPQHF
CDR3 DNA: TGTGCCATCAGTGACGGTGGTGATCAGCCCCAGCATTTT

V gene: TRBV7-3
D gene: NA
J gene: TRBJ2-7
CDR3 protein: CASSLNPGDEQYF
CDR3 DNA: TGTGCCAGCAGCTTAAATCCAGGGGACGAGCAGTACTTC

V gene: TRBV9
D gene: TRBD2
J gene: TRBJ2-2
CDR3 protein: CASSVTELAGGLGTGELFF
CDR3 DNA: TGTGCCAGCAGCGTAACTGAACTAGCGGGGGGGCTGGGAACCGGGGAGCTGTTTTTT

V gene: TRBV7-3
D gene: TRBD2
J gene: TRBJ2-1
CDR3 protein: CASSPLGLAVGEQFF
CDR3 DNA: TGTGCCAGCAGCCCACTGGGACTAGCGGTCGGTGAGCAGTTCTTC

V gene: TRBV2
D gene: TRBD1
J gene: TRBJ1-1
CDR3 protein: CASSATGGLNTEAFF
CDR3 DNA: TGTGCCAGCAGTGCGACAGGGGGCTTGAACACTGAAGCTTTCTTT

V gene: TRBV29-1
D gene: NA
J gene: TRBJ2-3
CDR3 protein: CSVKQSRSTDTQYF
CDR3 DNA: TGCAGCGTAAAACAGTCCCGAAGCACAGATACGCAGTATTTT

V gene: TRBV6-1
D gene: NA
J gene: TRBJ1-6
CDR3 protein: CASIGQLYNSPLHF
CDR3 DNA: TGTGCCAGCATAGGACAGCTCTATAATTCACCCCTCCACTTT

V gene: TRBV5-4
D gene: TRBD1
J gene: TRBJ1-4
CDR3 protein: CASSTKQGVFEKLFF
CDR3 DNA: TGTGCCAGCAGCACCAAACAGGGGGTTTTTGAAAAACTGTTTTTT